This T cell receptor (beta chain) was documented in a study of CD8+CD57+ T cells in acquired aplastic anemia. Looking at the study overall: An average of roughly 2.9 ug of DNA was obtained from sorted CD4+ and CD8+ cells.

On this clonotype itself: Its antigen is still unknown.

Patients chosen for sequencing had CD8+CD57+ cells that had expanded, as shown by flow cytometry. Patients were therapy-naive when their blood was sampled. Whole-study results and caveats: Patients had twenty-nine CD8+ CDR3 sequences in common with controls (the shared set).

CDR3 length: 15 amino acids. CDR1 and CDR2 (germline): SGHTA, FQGNSA. V was trimmed by 4 bases and J by 14 bases, leaving 26 bases between them. Investigators profiled TCR beta VDJ and CDR3 from genomic DNA template. TCRdb re-derived calls from the reads in MiXCR, one entry per CDR3 protein. Altogether about 270,000 distinct CDR3 sequences are present, approximately 82% being singletons, with the ten largest covering roughly 42%. The sequence derives from a human donor with aplastic anemia. The J gene is TRBJ1-1, the V gene TRBV7-2; D may be TRBD1 (6 bases). The sample consisted of sorted CD4+, CD8+, or CD8+CD57+ T cells (not recorded which) from PBMCs. The CDR3 nucleotides read TGTGCCAGCAGCTCTAATCCAGACGGGACAACCCTTTCCTTCTTT. Translating it yields CASSSNPDGTTLSFF.